The 24 T cell receptor beta chains below come from one sample, sequenced in a study of cytomegalovirus exposure and HLA in healthy donors. This table comes from immunoSEQ multiplex PCR, and its TCRdb copy is limited to in-frame clones, with some not included. The sample yields approximately 170,000 clones, around 90% seen once. The sample consisted of PBMCs. The receptors were gathered from a woman under 30 in good health and CMV-seropositive.

The chain links TRBV6-1 to TRBJ1-5, with 8 positions matching TRBD1. CDR3 length equals 15 residues. With 3 bases clipped from V and 1 base from J, the junction kept 2 bases outside the gene matches. From germline, CDR1 is MNHNS and CDR2 SASEGT. CDR3 in DNA: TGTGCCAGCAGTGAGGACAGGGCAAGCAATCAGCCCCAGCATTTT. Protein product: CASSEDRASNQPQHF.

This clone was seen more than once but under ten times. The V call is TRBV5-1, the J call TRBJ2-5; 10 bases are shared with TRBD2. With V trimmed by 4 bases and J by 5 bases, 11 bases remained unmatched. Germline assignment: CDR1 SGHRS and CDR2 YFSETQ. The CDR3 contains 16 residues. The CDR3 protein is CASSTAAGGRLETQYF. DNA of the CDR3: TGCGCCAGCAGCACTGCAGCGGGGGGGCGTTTGGAGACCCAGTACTTC.

The chain carries TRBV2 and TRBJ2-5, with D possibly TRBD1 on 7 matching bases. Looked up from germline, CDR1 is SNHLY and CDR2 is FYNNEI. V shed 6 bases and J shed 6 bases, with 20 bases lying between them. This CDR3 is built from 15 residues. The CDR3 is CASRNEQTGRKTQYF. The CDR3 bases are TGTGCCAGCAGAAACGAACAGACAGGGAGGAAGACCCAGTACTTC. The full variable domain, its missing parts supplied by reference TRBV2 and TRBJ2-5, is EPEVTQTPSHQVTQMGQEVILRCVPISNHLYFYWYRQILGQKVEFLVSFYNNEISEKSEIFDDQFSVERPDGSNFTLKIRSTKLEDSAMYFCASRNEQTGRKTQYFGPGTRLLVL.

This clone occurred a few times. This rearrangement joins TRBV10-3 to TRBJ1-5, with no clear D. The CDR3 has 12 amino acids. Trimming stripped 3 bases from V and 6 bases from J, with 6 bases between. Germline V gene data show CDR1 as ENHRY and CDR2 as SYGVKD. The CDR3 DNA is TGTGCCATCAGTGACAGCGGTCAGCCCCAGCATTTT. As protein: CAISDSGQPQHF.

The chain links TRBV27 to TRBJ2-2; 12 nucleotides line up with TRBD2. V shed 2 bases, J shed 6 bases, and the junction held 10 bases outside the gene matches. Germline-derived CDR1 and CDR2 are MNHEY and SMNVEV (reference sequence). The CDR3 length is 18 residues. The CDR3: CASSLGLAGGPGSGELFF. In DNA form, the CDR3 reads TGTGCCAGCAGTTTAGGCCTAGCGGGAGGGCCGGGTTCCGGGGAGCTGTTTTTT.

V is TRBV19 and J is TRBJ1-1; a possible D gene is TRBD1 (6 bases). The ends were cut back, 3 bases at V and 10 bases at J, with 15 bases in the middle. Germline CDR1 LNHDA, CDR2 SQIVND (reference sequence). The CDR3 covers 13 residues. DNA for the CDR3: TGTGCCAGTAGTATCCCCGGACAGCTGGGAGCTTTCTTT. This sequence encodes CASSIPGQLGAFF.

The chain uses TRBV30 and TRBJ1-5, with 7 bases matching TRBD1. CDR3 length: 14 amino acids. Trimming removed 1 base from V and 2 bases from J; junction bases left unmatched: 2. Germline assignment: CDR1 GTSNPN and CDR2 SVGIG (reference sequence). The CDR3 nucleotides are TGTGCCTGGAGTGCAGGACAGGGCAATCAGCCCCAGCATTTT. Protein product: CAWSAGQGNQPQHF.

As regards this clone: The same CDR3 arises from other DNA sequences in this sample as well. This sequence joins TRBV18 and TRBJ1-1; TRBD1 might be the D (5 bases). Trimming took 0 bases from V and 2 from J, leaving 10 bases between them. Germline values: CDR1 KGHSH, CDR2 LQKENI. The CDR3 sequence is 15 residues long. CDR3 nucleotides: TGTGCCAGCTCACCACCCGGCGGGGGAAACACTGAAGCTTTCTTT. Residues: CASSPPGGGNTEAFF.

This rearrangement joins TRBV4-2 to TRBJ1-6; no reliable D call. Germline V gene data show CDR1 as LGHNA and CDR2 as YNFKEQ. The V end lost 1 base, the J end lost 8 bases, and 12 bases lay between the germline ends. The CDR3 spans 15 residues. CDR3 DNA sequence: TGTGCCAGCAGCCAAGTGGCAGGCGCACATTCACCCCTCCACTTT. It codes for CASSQVAGAHSPLHF.

V usage is TRBV4-3 and J usage is TRBJ2-1; 7 bases are shared with TRBD2. With V trimmed by 0 bases and J by 4 bases, 9 bases remained unmatched. Germline CDR1 reads LGHNA; CDR2 reads YSLEER. The CDR3 contains 17 residues. The CDR3 spells CASSQDLTAGPYNEQFF. The CDR3 bases are TGCGCCAGCAGCCAAGATTTGACAGCGGGACCGTACAATGAGCAGTTCTTC.

A single count supports this clone. The chain has TRBV6-5 and TRBJ1-5; TRBD1 matches at 7 bases. CDR3 length: 14 residues. Germline V gene data show CDR1 as MNHEY and CDR2 as SVGAGI. With 7 bases clipped from V and 6 bases from J, the junction kept 9 bases outside the gene matches. CDR3 sequence (DNA): TGTGCCAGCAACCAACAGGGGCCAGCTCAGCCCCAGCATTTT. It specifies CASNQQGPAQPQHF.

The chain couples TRBV2 to TRBJ2-7; D remains unclear. The CDR3 sequence is 14 residues long. Germline CDR1 reads SNHLY; CDR2 reads FYNNEI. V shed 3 bases and J shed 5 bases, with 14 bases lying between them. CDR3 DNA: TGTGCCAGCAGTGATTACGGAATTGAGGACGAGCAGTACTTC. This codes for CASSDYGIEDEQYF.

J is TRBJ2-1 and V is TRBV25-1; D uncertain. Per germline, CDR1 MGHDK and CDR2 SYGVNS. This CDR3 contains 13 residues. Trimming took off 4 bases at V and 5 bases at J, with 9 bases between the two ends. The CDR3 loop reads CASSGASDNEQFF. DNA for the CDR3: TGTGCCAGCAGTGGCGCTAGTGACAATGAGCAGTTCTTC.

The genes are TRBV27 and TRBJ1-4; 7 nucleotides align to TRBD1. Losses at the gene ends were 5 bases for V and 8 bases for J; bases not matched to a gene: 5. From germline, CDR1 is MNHEY and CDR2 SMNVEV (reference sequence). The CDR3 runs to 13 residues. CDR3 region: CASSINRGEKLFF. The CDR3 DNA follows: TGTGCCAGCAGTATTAACAGGGGAGAAAAACTGTTTTTT.

This clone was seen a single time. This chain links TRBV9 with TRBJ2-3, with D perhaps matching TRBD1 (5 bases). Germline values: CDR1 SGDLS, CDR2 YYNGEE. The CDR3 extends over 15 amino acids. V lost 4 bases and J 0 bases, leaving 12 bases between the germline ends. This CDR3 reads CASSPSGPSTDTQYF. In DNA, the CDR3 is TGTGCCAGCAGCCCATCAGGGCCTAGCACAGATACGCAGTATTTT.

The rearrangement links TRBV6-6 to TRBJ2-7; 11 nucleotides align to TRBD2. V lost 1 base to trimming and J lost 2 bases; unmatched junction nucleotides: 4. The V gene's germline CDR1 is MNHNY and CDR2 SVGAGI (reference sequence). This CDR3 spans 16 amino acids. The CDR3 region is CASSYFTSGSAYEQYF. The DNA of the CDR3 is TGTGCCAGCAGTTACTTCACTAGCGGGAGCGCCTACGAGCAGTACTTC.

The chain has TRBV19 and TRBJ2-2, with D possibly TRBD2 on 6 matching bases. The V gene's germline CDR1 is LNHDA and CDR2 SQIVND (reference sequence). V lost 7 bases and J 8 bases, leaving 17 bases between the germline ends. This CDR3 is built from 14 residues. The CDR3 sequence is CASIAVWGMGELFF. For the CDR3, the DNA is TGTGCCAGTATAGCGGTCTGGGGGATGGGGGAGCTGTTTTTT.

V is TRBV30 and J is TRBJ1-5; the D is unclear. Germline V gene sequence: CDR1 GTSNPN, CDR2 SVGIG (reference sequence). V was shortened by 1 base and J by 0 bases, with 10 bases between the two germline ends. The CDR3 is 15 amino acids. As DNA, the CDR3 is TGTGCCTGGAGTGCAGGAGGGAGTAGCAATCAGCCCCAGCATTTT. Translating it yields CAWSAGGSSNQPQHF. The variable domain in full, with the rest retrieved from reference TRBV30 and TRBJ1-5, is SQTIHQWPATLVQPVGSPLSLECTVEGTSNPNLYWYRQAAGRGLQLLFYSVGIGQISSEVPQNLSASRPQDRQFILSSKKLLLSDSGFYLCAWSAGGSSNQPQHFGDGTRLSIL.

The V call is TRBV30, the J call TRBJ1-5; D is unclear. The CDR3 sequence is 13 residues long. Looked up from germline, CDR1 is GTSNPN and CDR2 is SVGIG (reference sequence). V gave up 1 base and J gave up 0 bases, with 4 bases separating them. The DNA of the CDR3 is TGTGCCTGGAGTGGCTATAGCAATCAGCCCCAGCATTTT. Protein sequence: CAWSGYSNQPQHF.

The V and J genes are TRBV5-1 and TRBJ2-5; 7 nucleotides agree with TRBD1. The J segment lost 5 bases and the V segment lost 1 base, leaving 2 bases of the junction unmatched. Germline V lookup: CDR1 SGHRS, CDR2 YFSETQ. This CDR3 contains 13 residues. This chain's CDR3 is CASSLSRGETQYF. The CDR3 DNA sequence: TGCGCCAGCAGCTTGTCCAGGGGGGAGACCCAGTACTTC.

This clone showed up just a few times. This chain links TRBV5-4 with TRBJ2-7; D is unresolved. The germline CDR1 and CDR2 sequences are SGHNT and YYREEE (reference sequence). The CDR3 length is 11 residues. The V gene lost 4 bases and the J gene lost 7 bases, with 9 bases spanning the gap. CDR3 region: CASSTAQEQYF. DNA of the CDR3: TGTGCCAGCAGCACAGCTCAAGAGCAGTACTTC.

This chain uses TRBV4-2 with TRBJ2-7; 10 bases agree with TRBD2. Germline values: CDR1 LGHNA, CDR2 YNFKEQ. This CDR3 is 16 amino acids long. V shed 0 bases and J 7 bases; nucleotides not matched to a gene: 9. In DNA form, the CDR3 reads TGTGCCAGCAGCCAAGATGGGAGCGGGGGGGGTTTTGAGCAGTACTTC. Protein product: CASSQDGSGGGFEQYF.

The V call is TRBV4-1, the J call TRBJ2-5, with TRBD2 matching over 7 bases. CDR1 and CDR2 from the germline V gene are MGHRA and YSYEKL. CDR3 length equals 14 residues. The J segment lost 4 bases and the V segment lost 5 bases, leaving 7 bases of the junction unmatched. This chain's CDR3 is CASSSTGEGETQYF. As DNA, the CDR3 is TGCGCCAGCAGCTCAACGGGGGAGGGAGAGACCCAGTACTTC.

This chain connects TRBV21-1 to TRBJ2-3; the D call TRBD2 from the table was never checked on the DNA. TRBV21-1 is listed as a pseudogene. The CDR3 spans 16 residues. In DNA, the CDR3 is TGTGCCAGCAGCATCTTAGCGGGAGGCCCCACAGATACGCAGTATTTT. Translated: CASSILAGGPTDTQYF.